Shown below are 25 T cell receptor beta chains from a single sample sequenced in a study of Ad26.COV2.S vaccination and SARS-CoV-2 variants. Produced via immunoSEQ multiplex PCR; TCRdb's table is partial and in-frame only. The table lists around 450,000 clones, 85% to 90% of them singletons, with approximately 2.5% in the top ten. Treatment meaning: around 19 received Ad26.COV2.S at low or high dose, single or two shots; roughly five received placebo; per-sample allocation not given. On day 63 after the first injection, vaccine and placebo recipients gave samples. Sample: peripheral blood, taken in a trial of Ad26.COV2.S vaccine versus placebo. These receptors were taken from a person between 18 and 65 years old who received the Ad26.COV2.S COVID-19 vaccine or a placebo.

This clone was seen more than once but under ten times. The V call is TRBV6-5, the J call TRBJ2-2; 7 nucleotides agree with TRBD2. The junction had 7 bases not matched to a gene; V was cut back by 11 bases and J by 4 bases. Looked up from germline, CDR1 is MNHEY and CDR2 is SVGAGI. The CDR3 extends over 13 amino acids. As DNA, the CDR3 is TGTGCCGCCCGCCCGGGGGGCACCGGGGAGCTGTTTTTT. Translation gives CAARPGGTGELFF.

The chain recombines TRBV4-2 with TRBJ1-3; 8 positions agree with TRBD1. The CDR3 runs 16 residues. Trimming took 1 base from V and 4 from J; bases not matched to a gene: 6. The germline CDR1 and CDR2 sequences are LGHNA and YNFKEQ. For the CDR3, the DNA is TGTGCCAGCAGCCAAGGGCAGGGGGCCTCAGGAAACACCATATATTTT. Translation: CASSQGQGASGNTIYF.

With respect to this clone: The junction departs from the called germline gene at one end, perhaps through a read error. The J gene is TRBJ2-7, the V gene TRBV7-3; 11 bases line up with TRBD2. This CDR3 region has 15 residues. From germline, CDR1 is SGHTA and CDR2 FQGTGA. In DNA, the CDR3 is TGTGCCAGCAGCCTAACTACTAGCGGGGGCCACGAGCAGTACTTC. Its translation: CASSLTTSGGHEQYF.

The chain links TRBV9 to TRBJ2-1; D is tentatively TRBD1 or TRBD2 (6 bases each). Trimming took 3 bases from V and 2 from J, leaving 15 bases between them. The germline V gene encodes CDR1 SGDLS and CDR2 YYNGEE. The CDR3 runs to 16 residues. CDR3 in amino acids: CASSAGGPWTYNEQFF. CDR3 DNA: TGTGCCAGCAGCGCCGGGGGCCCGTGGACCTACAATGAGCAGTTCTTC.

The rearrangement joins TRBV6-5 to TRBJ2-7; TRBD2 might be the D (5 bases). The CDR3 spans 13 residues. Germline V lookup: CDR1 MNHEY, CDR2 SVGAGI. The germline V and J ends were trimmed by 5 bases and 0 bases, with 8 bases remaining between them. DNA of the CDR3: TGTGCCAGCAGTAGGGAGAGCTCCTACGAGCAGTACTTC. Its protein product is CASSRESSYEQYF.

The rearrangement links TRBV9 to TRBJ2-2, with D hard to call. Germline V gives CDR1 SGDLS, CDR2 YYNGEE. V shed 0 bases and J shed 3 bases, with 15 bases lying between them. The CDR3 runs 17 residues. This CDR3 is CASSVGEAGDDTGELFF. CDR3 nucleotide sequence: TGTGCCAGCAGCGTAGGAGAGGCAGGCGACGACACCGGGGAGCTGTTTTTT.

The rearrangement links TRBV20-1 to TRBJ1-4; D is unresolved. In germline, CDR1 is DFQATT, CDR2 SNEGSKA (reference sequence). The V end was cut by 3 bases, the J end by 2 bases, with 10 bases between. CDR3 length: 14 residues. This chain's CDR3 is CSASQGRTNEKLFF. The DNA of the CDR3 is TGCAGTGCTAGTCAAGGGCGCACTAATGAAAAACTGTTTTTT.

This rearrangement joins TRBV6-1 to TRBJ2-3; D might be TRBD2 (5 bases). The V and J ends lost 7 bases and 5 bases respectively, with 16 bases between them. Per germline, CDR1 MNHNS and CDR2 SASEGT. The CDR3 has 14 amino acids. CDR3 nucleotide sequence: TGTGCCAGCACCACGTCGGGGTACGGAGATACGCAGTATTTT. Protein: CASTTSGYGDTQYF.

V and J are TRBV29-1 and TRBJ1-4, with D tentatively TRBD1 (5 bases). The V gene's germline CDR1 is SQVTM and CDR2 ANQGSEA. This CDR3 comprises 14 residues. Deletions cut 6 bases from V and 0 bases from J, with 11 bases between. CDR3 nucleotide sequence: TGCAGCGTCGGGGGGATTGCAACTAATGAAAAACTGTTTTTT. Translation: CSVGGIATNEKLFF.

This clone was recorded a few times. The CDR3 region is CASSSAVAGLPKGTDTQYF. CDR3 nucleotides: TGTGCCAGCAGCTCCGCCGTAGCGGGACTGCCGAAGGGCACAGATACGCAGTATTTT. The chain couples TRBV7-9 to TRBJ2-3; 8 positions agree with TRBD2. J was trimmed by 1 base and V by 4 bases; bases with no gene match: 16. This CDR3 has 19 residues. Germline V gene lookup returns CDR1 SEHNR and CDR2 FQNEAQ (reference sequence).

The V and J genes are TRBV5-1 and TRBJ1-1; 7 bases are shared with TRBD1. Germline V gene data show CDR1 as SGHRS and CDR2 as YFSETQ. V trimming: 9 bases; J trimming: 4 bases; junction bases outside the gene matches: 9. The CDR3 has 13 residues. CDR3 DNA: TGCGCCACCTCGACAGGGCAAGGCACTGAAGCTTTCTTT. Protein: CATSTGQGTEAFF.

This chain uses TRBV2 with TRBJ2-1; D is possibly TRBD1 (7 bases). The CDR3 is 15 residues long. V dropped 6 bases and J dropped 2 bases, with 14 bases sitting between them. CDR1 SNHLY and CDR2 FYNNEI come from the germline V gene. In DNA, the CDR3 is TGTGCCAGCAGGAGGGGCAGGGGGGCCTACAATGAGCAGTTCTTC. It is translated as CASRRGRGAYNEQFF. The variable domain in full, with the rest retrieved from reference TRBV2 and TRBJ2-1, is EPEVTQTPSHQVTQMGQEVILRCVPISNHLYFYWYRQILGQKVEFLVSFYNNEISEKSEIFDDQFSVERPDGSNFTLKIRSTKLEDSAMYFCASRRGRGAYNEQFFGPGTRLTVL.

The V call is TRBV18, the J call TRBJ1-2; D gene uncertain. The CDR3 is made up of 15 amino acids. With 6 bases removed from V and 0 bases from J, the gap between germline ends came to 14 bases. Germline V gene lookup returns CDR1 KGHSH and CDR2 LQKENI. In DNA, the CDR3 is TGTGCCAGCTCCCAACTAGGGCTAGCTAACTATGGCTACACCTTC. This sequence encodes CASSQLGLANYGYTF. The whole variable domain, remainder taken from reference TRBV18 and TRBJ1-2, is NAGVMQNPRHLVRRRGQEARLRCSPMKGHSHVYWYRQLPEEGLKFMVYLQKENIIDESGMPKERFSAEFPKEGPSILRIQQVVRGDSAAYFCASSQLGLANYGYTFGSGTRLTVV.

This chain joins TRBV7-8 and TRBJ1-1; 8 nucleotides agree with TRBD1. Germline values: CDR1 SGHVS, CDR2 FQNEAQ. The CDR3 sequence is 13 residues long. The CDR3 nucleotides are TGTGTCACCAGGGGGCTCGGGAACACTGAAGCTTTCTTT. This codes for CVTRGLGNTEAFF.

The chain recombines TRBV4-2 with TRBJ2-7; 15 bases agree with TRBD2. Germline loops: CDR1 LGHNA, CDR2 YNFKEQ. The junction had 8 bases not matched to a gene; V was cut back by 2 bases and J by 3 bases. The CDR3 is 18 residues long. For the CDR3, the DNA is TGTGCCAGCAGCCAAAGGACTAGCGGGGGGGGTAGAGGCTACGAGCAGTACTTC. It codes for CASSQRTSGGGRGYEQYF.

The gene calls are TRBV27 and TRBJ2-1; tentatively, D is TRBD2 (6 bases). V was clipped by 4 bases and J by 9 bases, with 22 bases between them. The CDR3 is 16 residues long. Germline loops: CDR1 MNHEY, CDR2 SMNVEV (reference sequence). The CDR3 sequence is CASSSTPRSSVGEQFF. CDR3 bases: TGTGCCAGCAGTTCGACCCCCCGTTCTAGCGTTGGTGAGCAGTTCTTC.

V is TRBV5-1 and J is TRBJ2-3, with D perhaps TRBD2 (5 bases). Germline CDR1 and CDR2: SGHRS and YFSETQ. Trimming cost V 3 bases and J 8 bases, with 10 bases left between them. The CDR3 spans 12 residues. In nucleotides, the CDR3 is TGCGCCAGCAGCTGGGAGCTGGGTACGCAGTATTTT. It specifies CASSWELGTQYF.

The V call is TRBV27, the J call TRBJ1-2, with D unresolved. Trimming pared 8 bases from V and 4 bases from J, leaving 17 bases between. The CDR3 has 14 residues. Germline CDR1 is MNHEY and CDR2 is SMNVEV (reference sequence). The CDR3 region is CASGQKRAGYGYTF. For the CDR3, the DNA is TGTGCCAGCGGTCAGAAACGAGCCGGCTATGGCTACACCTTC.

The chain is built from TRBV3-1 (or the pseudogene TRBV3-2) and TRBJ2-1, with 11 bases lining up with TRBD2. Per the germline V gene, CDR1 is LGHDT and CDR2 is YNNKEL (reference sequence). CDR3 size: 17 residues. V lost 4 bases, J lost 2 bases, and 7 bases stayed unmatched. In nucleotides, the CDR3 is TGTGCCAGCAGCCCCAAAAAGGGACTAGCGGCCTACAATGAGCAGTTCTTC. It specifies CASSPKKGLAAYNEQFF.

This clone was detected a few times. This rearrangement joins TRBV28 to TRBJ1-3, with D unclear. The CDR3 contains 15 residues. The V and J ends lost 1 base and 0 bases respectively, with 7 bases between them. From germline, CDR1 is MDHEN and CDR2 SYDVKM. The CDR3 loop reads CASSLFAGSGNTIYF. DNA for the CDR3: TGTGCCAGCAGTTTATTTGCAGGCTCTGGAAACACCATATATTTT.

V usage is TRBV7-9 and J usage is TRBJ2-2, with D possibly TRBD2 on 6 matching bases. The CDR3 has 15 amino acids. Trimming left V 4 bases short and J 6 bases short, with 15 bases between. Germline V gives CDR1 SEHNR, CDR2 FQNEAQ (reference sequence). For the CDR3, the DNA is TGTGCCAGCAGCTGGAGCGCCGGGACTTCCGGGGAGCTGTTTTTT. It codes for CASSWSAGTSGELFF.

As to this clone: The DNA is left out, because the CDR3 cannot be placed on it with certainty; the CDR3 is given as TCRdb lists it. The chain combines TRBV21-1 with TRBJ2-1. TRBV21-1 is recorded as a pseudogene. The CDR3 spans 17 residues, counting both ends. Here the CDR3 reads CASSKAVGSGSYNEQFF.

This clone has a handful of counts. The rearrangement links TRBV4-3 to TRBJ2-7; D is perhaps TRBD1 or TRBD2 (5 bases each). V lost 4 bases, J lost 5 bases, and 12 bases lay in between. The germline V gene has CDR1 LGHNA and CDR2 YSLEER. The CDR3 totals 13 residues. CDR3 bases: TGCGCCAGCAGCCGATCGGTGGGGGACGAGCAGTACTTC. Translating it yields CASSRSVGDEQYF.

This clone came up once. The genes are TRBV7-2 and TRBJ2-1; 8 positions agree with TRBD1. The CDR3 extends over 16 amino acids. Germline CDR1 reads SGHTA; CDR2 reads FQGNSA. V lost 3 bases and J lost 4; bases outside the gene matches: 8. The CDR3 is CASSFAGTGSYNEQFF. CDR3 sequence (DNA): TGTGCCAGCAGCTTCGCCGGGACAGGATCATACAATGAGCAGTTCTTC.

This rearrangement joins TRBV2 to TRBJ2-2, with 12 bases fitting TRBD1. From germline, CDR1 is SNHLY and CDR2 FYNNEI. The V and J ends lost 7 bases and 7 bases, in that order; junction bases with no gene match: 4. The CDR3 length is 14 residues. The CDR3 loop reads CASTRDRGRGELFF. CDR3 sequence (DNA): TGTGCCAGCACCCGGGACAGGGGGCGCGGGGAGCTGTTTTTT. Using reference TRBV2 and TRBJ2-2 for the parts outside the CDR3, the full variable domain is EPEVTQTPSHQVTQMGQEVILRCVPISNHLYFYWYRQILGQKVEFLVSFYNNEISEKSEIFDDQFSVERPDGSNFTLKIRSTKLEDSAMYFCASTRDRGRGELFFGEGSRLTVL.